This entry is about one T cell receptor beta chain. Profiled with immunoSEQ multiplex PCR; TCRdb holds only in-frame clones, not every one. The sample includes more than 150,000 clones, about 93% of them seen just once. The data were obtained in a study of blood T cell repertoires in COVID-19. Study-level information: Samples came from the United States, Italy and Spain, spanning acute and convalescent COVID-19.

A Seattle source enrolled patients during active infection and followed them longitudinally. The sequence came from a man aged 25-40 years with COVID-19, enrolled during active disease. Sequencing was carried out using peripheral blood.

CDR3 sequence (DNA): TGTGCTAGTGGCTCCCGGGACAGGGGGCAGACTGAAGCTTTCTTT. Its protein product is CASGSRDRGQTEAFF. This chain connects TRBV12-5 to TRBJ1-1, with 12 bases fitting TRBD1. With 6 bases clipped from V and 5 bases from J, the junction kept 7 bases outside the gene matches. Germline CDR1 and CDR2: LGHNT and FRNRAP. This CDR3 comprises 15 residues.